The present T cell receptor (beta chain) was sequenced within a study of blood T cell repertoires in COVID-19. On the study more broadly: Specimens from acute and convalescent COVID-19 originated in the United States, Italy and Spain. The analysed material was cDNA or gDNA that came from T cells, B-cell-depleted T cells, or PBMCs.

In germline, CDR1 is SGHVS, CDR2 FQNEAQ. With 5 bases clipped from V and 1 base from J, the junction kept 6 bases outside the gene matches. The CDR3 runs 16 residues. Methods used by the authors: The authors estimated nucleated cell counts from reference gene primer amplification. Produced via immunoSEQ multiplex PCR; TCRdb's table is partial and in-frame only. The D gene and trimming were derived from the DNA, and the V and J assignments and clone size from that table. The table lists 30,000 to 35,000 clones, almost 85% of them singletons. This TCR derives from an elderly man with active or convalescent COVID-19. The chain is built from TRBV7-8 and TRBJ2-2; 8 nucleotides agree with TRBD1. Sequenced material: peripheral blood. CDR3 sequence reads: CASSRTGTGNTGELFF. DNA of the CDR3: TGTGCCAGCAGCCGGACCGGGACAGGGAACACCGGGGAGCTGTTTTTT. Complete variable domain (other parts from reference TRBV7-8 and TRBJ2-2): GAGVSQSPRYKVAKRGQDVALRCDPISGHVSLFWYQQALGQGPEFLTYFQNEAQLDKSGLPSDRFFAERPEGSVSTLKIQRTQQEDSAVYLCASSRTGTGNTGELFFGEGSRLTVL.